The 24 T cell receptor beta chains in this list originate from one sample, sequenced in a study of CD8 T cells in ankylosing spondylitis. TCRdb redid the calling of the 5' RACE reads with MiXCR, one entry per CDR3 protein. The table has approximately 300,000 distinct CDR3 sequences, approximately 20% seen once. Material for sequencing was blood, either unsorted or a sorted T cell fraction (not recorded which). All receptors come from a male donor with ankylosing spondylitis or in good health (not recorded which).

This clonotype was detected only a few times. The rearrangement links TRBV5-4 to TRBJ2-2, with D perhaps TRBD2 (6 bases). Germline values: CDR1 SGHNT, CDR2 YYREEE (reference sequence). Trimming left V 2 bases short and J 0 bases short, with 8 bases between. CDR3 length equals 15 residues. The CDR3 DNA reads as TGTGCCAGCAGCTTTGTAGCGGCGAACACCGGGGAGCTGTTTTTT. It codes for CASSFVAANTGELFF.

The chain combines TRBV2 with TRBJ2-1; 8 nucleotides match TRBD2. Germline V CDR1 and CDR2: SNHLY, FYNNEI. V shed 3 bases, J shed 0 bases, and the junction held 4 bases outside the gene matches. The CDR3 length is 16 residues. CDR3 nucleotide sequence: TGTGCCAGCAGTGAGGGGCGGGAGGACTCCTACAATGAGCAGTTCTTC. Its protein product is CASSEGREDSYNEQFF.

The gene calls are TRBV12-3 or TRBV12-4 and TRBJ1-5, with 7 bases that match TRBD1. The V segment lost 6 bases and the J segment 2 bases; nucleotides outside the gene matches: 7. CDR3 length equals 15 residues. DNA for the CDR3: TGTGCCAGCAGCCACGCTGGGACAGGCAATCAGCCCCAGCATTTT. Encoded protein: CASSHAGTGNQPQHF.

The chain employs TRBV6-2 or TRBV6-3 and TRBJ2-1; tentatively, D is TRBD2 (5 bases). V lost 2 bases and J lost 8, with 7 bases in between. Germline V gene lookup returns CDR1 MNHEY and CDR2 SVGEGT. The CDR3 is 12 amino acids. The CDR3 here is CASSYGADEQFF. Here the CDR3 DNA reads TGTGCCAGCAGTTACGGAGCGGATGAGCAGTTCTTC.

This clonotype has a count of ten or more. The V gene is TRBV12-3 or TRBV12-4, the J gene TRBJ2-1; 8 bases match TRBD2. With V trimmed by 2 bases and J by 8 bases, 8 bases remained unmatched. This CDR3 is built from 15 residues. Written as DNA, the CDR3 is TGTGCCAGCAGTTTATCTTCGGGAGGGAGATATGAGCAGTTCTTC. Its protein product is CASSLSSGGRYEQFF.

The chain recombines TRBV5-1 with TRBJ1-6, with a possible D match to TRBD1 (6 bases). The germline V and J ends were trimmed by 4 bases and 8 bases, with 13 bases remaining between them. The CDR3 contains 14 residues. From germline, CDR1 is SGHRS and CDR2 YFSETQ. The DNA of the CDR3 is TGCGCCAGCAGCCCAGGGGCGGACCATTCACCCCTCCACTTT. Amino acids: CASSPGADHSPLHF.

This clonotype was observed a handful of times. The genes are TRBV20-1 and TRBJ2-3; TRBD1 matches 12 bases. With V trimmed by 3 bases and J by 4 bases, 2 bases remained unmatched. The CDR3 is 14 residues long. Per the germline V gene, CDR1 is DFQATT and CDR2 is SNEGSKA (reference sequence). CDR3 sequence: CSARGTGGPDTQYF. In DNA form, the CDR3 reads TGCAGTGCTAGGGGGACAGGGGGCCCAGATACGCAGTATTTT.

The V gene is TRBV2, the J gene TRBJ2-1; 9 bases line up with TRBD2. Trimming at V came to 6 bases and at J to 10 bases, leaving 7 bases not matched to a gene. From germline, CDR1 is SNHLY and CDR2 FYNNEI. There are 13 residues in the CDR3. The CDR3 reads CASRSGGLGEQFF. The CDR3 nucleotides are TGTGCCAGCAGGAGCGGGGGGTTGGGGGAGCAGTTCTTC.

This clonotype was seen more than once but under ten times. This chain uses TRBV3-1 with TRBJ2-2, with a weak D call TRBD1 (5 bases). The CDR3 covers 15 residues. With 1 base removed from V and 4 bases from J, the gap between germline ends came to 10 bases. The germline CDR1 and CDR2 sequences are LGHDT and YNNKEL (reference sequence). The CDR3 here is CASSQVPTGTGELFF. CDR3 nucleotide sequence: TGTGCCAGCAGCCAAGTACCAACAGGCACCGGGGAGCTGTTTTTT.

This clonotype was counted a few times. The rearrangement uses TRBV6-1 and TRBJ1-1; weak D call: TRBD1 (6 bases). The CDR3 is 15 residues long. The V and J ends lost 3 bases and 5 bases respectively, with 16 bases between them. Looked up from germline, CDR1 is MNHNS and CDR2 is SASEGT. CDR3 sequence reads: CASSELFTGRTEAFF. In DNA, the CDR3 is TGTGCCAGCAGTGAGCTATTTACAGGGAGGACTGAAGCTTTCTTT.

The rearrangement links TRBV5-1 to TRBJ1-1; no clear D gene. Trimming cost V 5 bases and J 1 base, with 9 bases left between them. CDR1 and CDR2 (germline): SGHRS, YFSETQ. The CDR3 sequence is 13 residues long. CDR3 amino acids: CASRNDPNTEAFF. In nucleotides, the CDR3 is TGCGCCAGCAGAAATGACCCGAACACTGAAGCTTTCTTT. Full variable domain (remainder filled in from reference TRBV5-1 and TRBJ1-1): KAGVTQTPRYLIKTRGQQVTLSCSPISGHRSVSWYQQTPGQGLQFLFEYFSETQRNKGNFPGRFSGRQFSNSRSEMNVSTLELGDSALYLCASRNDPNTEAFFGQGTRLTVV.

V is TRBV7-8 and J is TRBJ2-2, with a weak D call TRBD2 (6 bases). V lost 6 bases, J lost 1 base, and 15 bases lay in between. CDR1 and CDR2 (germline): SGHVS, FQNEAQ. The CDR3 consists of 16 residues. The CDR3 is CASRGGVTGNTGELFF. DNA for the CDR3: TGTGCCAGCAGAGGCGGGGTGACCGGGAACACCGGGGAGCTGTTTTTT.

This clonotype showed up just a few times. This chain connects TRBV27 to TRBJ2-1; the match to TRBD1 covers 9 bases. The CDR3 consists of 15 residues. CDR1 and CDR2 from the germline V gene are MNHEY and SMNVEV (reference sequence). V lost 0 bases to trimming and J lost 9 bases; unmatched junction nucleotides: 6. The DNA of the CDR3 is TGTGCCAGCAGTTTATCGGGACAGGGACATATTGAGCAGTTCTTC. It encodes CASSLSGQGHIEQFF.

This clonotype was seen a handful of times. The CDR3 loop reads CASSLEMVPSDEQFF. The DNA of the CDR3 is TGTGCCAGCAGTTTAGAGATGGTTCCTAGCGATGAGCAGTTCTTC. The chain uses TRBV12-3 or TRBV12-4 and TRBJ2-1, with D possibly TRBD2 on 6 matching bases. The CDR3 covers 15 residues. V lost 1 base, J lost 8 bases, and 15 bases lay in between.

This rearrangement joins TRBV9 to TRBJ2-3; 7 bases align to TRBD2. This CDR3 comprises 15 residues. Germline CDR1 reads SGDLS; CDR2 reads YYNGEE. The J segment lost 2 bases and the V segment lost 1 base, leaving 4 bases of the junction unmatched. CDR3: CASSVWSGATDTQYF. As DNA, the CDR3 is TGTGCCAGCAGCGTATGGAGCGGGGCCACAGATACGCAGTATTTT.

This clonotype was recorded a few times. V usage is TRBV20-1 and J usage is TRBJ2-2, with 9 bases aligning to TRBD1. CDR1 is DFQATT, CDR2 SNEGSKA, per germline (reference sequence). The CDR3 extends over 15 amino acids. Trimming at V came to 1 base and at J to 4 bases, leaving 4 bases not matched to a gene. In DNA form, the CDR3 reads TGCAGTGCTAGAGGGGGGACAGGGCCCACCGGGGAGCTGTTTTTT. This gives the protein CSARGGTGPTGELFF.

The rearrangement uses TRBV10-1 and TRBJ2-3; D might be TRBD1 or TRBD2, each matching 5 bases. The ends were cut back, 5 bases at V and 4 bases at J, with 19 bases in the middle. The CDR3 is 16 amino acids. Germline CDR1 WNHNN, CDR2 SYGVQD (reference sequence). The CDR3 here is CASSFTGTRSADTQYF. CDR3 DNA sequence: TGCGCCAGCAGTTTCACCGGGACCCGATCAGCAGATACGCAGTATTTT.

The chain is built from TRBV27 and TRBJ2-3; D remains ambiguous. V lost 10 bases, J lost 1 base, and 12 bases lay in between. This CDR3 region has 13 residues. Germline CDR1 is MNHEY and CDR2 is SMNVEV (reference sequence). CDR3 amino acids: CANTLTGTDTQYF. CDR3 DNA: TGTGCCAACACCCTCACGGGCACAGATACGCAGTATTTT.

Many counts were recorded for this clonotype. The chain joins TRBV29-1 to TRBJ2-5, with 15 positions matching TRBD2. Germline CDR1 is SQVTM and CDR2 is ANQGSEA. The CDR3 extends over 14 amino acids. V was clipped by 4 bases and J by 6 bases; unmatched bases: 3. The CDR3 DNA sequence: TGCAGCGTTGGGGGACTAGCGGGAGGCCAGACCCAGTACTTC. This gives the protein CSVGGLAGGQTQYF.

CDR3 protein: CSVSRQGQGNTIYF. The DNA for the CDR3 is TGCAGCGTTTCACGACAGGGCCAAGGAAACACCATATATTTT. V usage is TRBV29-1 and J usage is TRBJ1-3, with 7 bases identical to TRBD1. Germline loops: CDR1 SQVTM, CDR2 ANQGSEA. Unmatched junction bases numbered 8, after V lost 5 bases and J lost 4 bases. The CDR3 contains 14 residues.

The chain uses TRBV4-2 and TRBJ2-3; TRBD2 agrees at 12 bases. The CDR3 sequence is 18 residues long. J was trimmed by 5 bases and V by 0 bases; bases with no gene match: 9. The germline V gene encodes CDR1 LGHNA and CDR2 YNFKEQ. In DNA, the CDR3 is TGTGCCAGCAGCCAAGATCTTACGGCTAGCGGGGGGGGAGATACGCAGTATTTT. It codes for CASSQDLTASGGGDTQYF.

The sample holds a few counts of this clonotype. The J gene is TRBJ1-1, the V gene TRBV19; no reliable D call. The CDR3 totals 13 residues. The ends were cut back, 3 bases at V and 1 base at J, with 6 bases in the middle. CDR1 is LNHDA, CDR2 SQIVND, per germline (reference sequence). CDR3 region: CASSMTGNTEAFF. The CDR3, as DNA: TGTGCCAGTAGTATGACGGGGAACACTGAAGCTTTCTTT.

This clonotype was counted only a few times. The V call is TRBV5-1, the J call TRBJ2-1; 11 positions agree with TRBD1. V dropped 4 bases and J dropped 8; count of bases not matched to a gene: 8. Per the germline V gene, CDR1 is SGHRS and CDR2 is YFSETQ. CDR3 length: 15 residues. The CDR3 sequence is CASSRGQGGLDEQFF. CDR3 nucleotides: TGCGCCAGCAGCCGGGGACAGGGGGGGCTGGATGAGCAGTTCTTC.

This clonotype showed up just a few times. The chain employs TRBV6-5 and TRBJ1-1; a weak D match, TRBD1 (5 bases). Germline-derived CDR1 and CDR2 are MNHEY and SVGAGI. Trimming left V 4 bases short and J 5 bases short, with 17 bases between. This CDR3 region has 15 residues. CDR3 nucleotide sequence: TGTGCCAGCAGTTGTGTCGGGGCAAGGTGTACTGAAGCTTTCTTT. Its protein is CASSCVGARCTEAFF.